The 16 T cell receptor beta chains given below trace back to one sample, sequenced in a study of CD8 T cells in Susac syndrome. Random hexamers were used to reverse transcribe the RNA input (about 0.45 to 1 ug). One entry per CDR3 protein, called by TCRdb with MiXCR from the immunoSEQ multiplex PCR reads. The table lists fewer than 250,000 distinct CDR3 sequences, 93% of them singletons. The sequencing input was CD4+ T cells from PBMCs. Receptor source: a human donor in good health.

This chain joins TRBV10-3 and TRBJ2-3, with 9 bases aligning to TRBD2. The length of the CDR3 is 14 residues. V shed 6 bases and J 3 bases; nucleotides not matched to a gene: 4. The germline CDR1 and CDR2 sequences are ENHRY and SYGVKD. The CDR3 protein is CAIRRGGGTDTQYF. CDR3 sequence (DNA): TGTGCCATCAGGCGGGGGGGCGGAACAGATACGCAGTATTTT.

V gene TRBV4-2 combines with J gene TRBJ1-3; no clear D. V was shortened by 0 bases and J by 0 bases, with 9 bases between the two germline ends. Germline values: CDR1 LGHNA, CDR2 YNFKEQ. The CDR3 loop spans 16 amino acids. CDR3 protein: CASSQEYRSSGNTIYF. The CDR3, as DNA: TGTGCCAGCAGCCAAGAATACCGGAGCTCTGGAAACACCATATATTTT.

The chain combines TRBV3-1 with TRBJ1-5; D might be TRBD1 (6 bases). The ends were cut back, 3 bases at V and 4 bases at J, with 13 bases in the middle. Per the germline V gene, CDR1 is LGHDT and CDR2 is YNNKEL (reference sequence). The length of the CDR3 is 15 residues. CDR3 residues: CASSQAPGANQPQHF. CDR3 bases: TGTGCCAGCAGCCAGGCGCCAGGGGCTAATCAGCCCCAGCATTTT.

This clonotype was seen once. The chain couples TRBV20-1 to TRBJ1-2; D is unclear. The CDR3 sequence is 14 residues long. V lost 5 bases to trimming and J lost 4 bases, with 17 bases between them. Germline V gene sequence: CDR1 DFQATT, CDR2 SNEGSKA (reference sequence). In nucleotides, the CDR3 is TGCAGTGCTGTTCCGGGGAACCGGGGCTATGGCTACACCTTC. Amino acids: CSAVPGNRGYGYTF.

This clonotype was seen only once. J is TRBJ2-2 and V is TRBV19; no firm D call. The CDR3 runs 12 residues. V lost 7 bases to trimming and J lost 6 bases, with 9 bases between them. Per the germline V gene, CDR1 is LNHDA and CDR2 is SQIVND (reference sequence). CDR3 in amino acids: CASKDFPGELFF. CDR3 sequence (DNA): TGTGCCAGTAAAGATTTCCCCGGGGAGCTGTTTTTT.

This sequence joins TRBV20-1 and TRBJ2-1; D remains ambiguous. V was cut by 1 base and J by 2 bases, with 3 bases left in between. The CDR3 has 12 amino acids. Germline V gene data show CDR1 as DFQATT and CDR2 as SNEGSKA (reference sequence). CDR3 residues: CSARVPYNEQFF. CDR3 sequence (DNA): TGCAGTGCTAGAGTTCCCTACAATGAGCAGTTCTTC.

This chain's CDR3 is CASSMPGQGYNVFTDTQYF. CDR3 bases: TGTGCCAGTAGTATGCCGGGACAGGGGTATAACGTTTTCACAGATACGCAGTATTTT. The chain is built from TRBV19 and TRBJ2-3, with 10 bases matching TRBD1. Germline loops: CDR1 LNHDA, CDR2 SQIVND (reference sequence). The V gene end was trimmed by 3 bases and the J gene end by 2 bases; junction bases not matched to a gene: 14. The CDR3 spans 19 residues.

The genes are TRBV20-1 and TRBJ2-5; perhaps D is TRBD1 or TRBD2 (5 bases each). CDR3 size: 13 residues. V lost 6 bases to trimming and J lost 5 bases, with 16 bases between them. The germline gives CDR1 DFQATT, CDR2 SNEGSKA (reference sequence). Here the CDR3 reads CSATGHRRETQYF. The CDR3 DNA follows: TGCAGTGCGACCGGACACAGGAGGGAGACCCAGTACTTC.

This chain joins TRBV27 and TRBJ2-2; D gene unclear. The germline V gene has CDR1 MNHEY and CDR2 SMNVEV (reference sequence). The CDR3 contains 14 residues. V was pared by 8 bases and J by 2 bases, with 12 bases between. The CDR3 region is CASGSSSNTGELFF. CDR3 coding DNA: TGTGCCAGCGGGTCGAGCTCCAACACCGGGGAGCTGTTTTTT.

The chain is built from TRBV14 and TRBJ2-2, with no clear D. V dropped 0 bases and J dropped 6 bases, with 8 bases sitting between them. This CDR3 comprises 14 residues. Germline lookup yields CDR1 SGHDN and CDR2 FVKESK. CDR3: CASSQDWTPGELFF. As DNA, the CDR3 is TGTGCCAGCAGCCAAGATTGGACCCCCGGGGAGCTGTTTTTT.

This rearrangement joins TRBV20-1 to TRBJ1-5, with D possibly matching TRBD1 (6 bases). Germline lookup yields CDR1 DFQATT and CDR2 SNEGSKA (reference sequence). CDR3 size: 15 residues. V was trimmed by 6 bases and J by 4 bases, leaving 19 bases between them. CDR3 bases: TGCAGTGCCCCGGACAGCTCTGGGCTGAATCAGCCCCAGCATTTT. Its protein is CSAPDSSGLNQPQHF.

The V and J genes are TRBV5-1 and TRBJ2-5; 7 nucleotides match TRBD1. This CDR3 is 15 amino acids long. The germline gives CDR1 SGHRS, CDR2 YFSETQ. With V trimmed by 2 bases and J by 3 bases, 7 bases remained unmatched. The CDR3 is CASSLEGATKETQYF. The CDR3 DNA reads as TGCGCCAGCAGCTTAGAGGGGGCAACGAAAGAGACCCAGTACTTC.

The gene calls are TRBV12-3 or TRBV12-4 and TRBJ1-5; tentative D call: TRBD1 (5 bases). Between the trimmed V and J ends, which lost 11 bases and 2 bases, there was a span of 7 bases. This CDR3 comprises 11 residues. This CDR3 reads CAAGGNQPQHF. The CDR3 DNA sequence: TGTGCCGCGGGGGGCAATCAGCCCCAGCATTTT.

This rearrangement joins TRBV9 to TRBJ1-5, with D maybe TRBD1 (6 bases). V lost 0 bases to trimming and J lost 11 bases, with 15 bases between them. This CDR3 comprises 14 residues. CDR1 is SGDLS and CDR2 is YYNGEE in the germline V gene. CDR3 residues: CASSVGGGTQAQHF. In DNA, the CDR3 is TGTGCCAGCAGCGTAGGAGGGGGGACCCAAGCCCAGCATTTT.

The J gene is TRBJ1-1, the V gene TRBV5-1; 11 bases fit TRBD1. There are 14 residues in the CDR3. In germline, CDR1 is SGHRS, CDR2 YFSETQ. The ends lost 4 bases at V and 6 bases at J; junction bases unmatched: 5. For the CDR3, the DNA is TGCGCCAGCAGCCCCGGACAGGGGGCGGCTGAAGCTTTCTTT. Its translation: CASSPGQGAAEAFF.

V is TRBV19 and J is TRBJ1-5, with TRBD1 matching over 9 bases. Germline lookup yields CDR1 LNHDA and CDR2 SQIVND (reference sequence). The CDR3 has 15 amino acids. After removal of 7 bases from V and 4 bases from J, the junction contained 8 bases not matched to a gene. The CDR3, as DNA: TGTGCCAGTACCTCGCGGGGGACAGGGAATCAGCCCCAGCATTTT. It translates to CASTSRGTGNQPQHF. Together with reference TRBV19 and TRBJ1-5, the CDR3 gives the full variable domain: DGGITQSPKYLFRKEGQNVTLSCEQNLNHDAMYWYRQDPGQGLRLIYYSQIVNDFQKGDIAEGYSVSREKKESFPLTVTSAQKNPTAFYLCASTSRGTGNQPQHFGDGTRLSIL.